This T cell receptor (beta chain) was captured by sequencing in a study of T cells in Graves' hyperthyroidism and ophthalmopathy. Study conclusions and caveats: The model made its ophthalmopathy prediction, and onset followed a median around 6.9 months later.

A few counts support this clonotype. Its antigen is currently unknown. For Graves' hyperthyroidism to be stable, ophthalmopathy could not progress within 18 months. In patients aged 18 to 65, hyperthyroidism was newly diagnosed, with duration under 2 months. Uncontrolled infections, other autoimmune diseases, pregnancy or lactation led to exclusion of patients. CDR3 length equals 12 residues. Germline V CDR1 and CDR2: SQVTM, ANQGSEA. V shed 4 bases and J 2 bases; nucleotides not matched to a gene: 2. Using RNA transcripts as the source, TCR beta CDR3 regions were amplified. The study used the HTBI primer set for a first-round RT-PCR of the TCR CDR3. TCRdb reanalysed the multiplex PCR reads using MiXCR and keeps one entry per CDR3 protein. Of more than 500,000 distinct CDR3 sequences in the sample, 14% are singletons; the top ten hold about 15%.

Specimen: blood. The receptor was isolated from a woman aged 40 to 50 with Graves' hyperthyroidism. The chain carries TRBV29-1 and TRBJ2-7; 7 bases are a match to TRBD1. The CDR3 here is CSVGGGPYEQYF. In nucleotides, the CDR3 is TGCAGCGTTGGAGGGGGCCCCTACGAGCAGTACTTC.